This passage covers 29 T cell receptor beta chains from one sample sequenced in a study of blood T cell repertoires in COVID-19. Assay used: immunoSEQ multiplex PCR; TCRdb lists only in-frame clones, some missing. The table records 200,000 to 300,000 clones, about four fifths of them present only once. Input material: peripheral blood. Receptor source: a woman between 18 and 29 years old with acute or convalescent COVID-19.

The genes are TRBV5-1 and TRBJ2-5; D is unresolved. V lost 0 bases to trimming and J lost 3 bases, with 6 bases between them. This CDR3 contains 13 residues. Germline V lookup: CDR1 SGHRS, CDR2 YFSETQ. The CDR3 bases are TGCGCCAGCAGCTTGGTTCAGAAAGAGACCCAGTACTTC. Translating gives CASSLVQKETQYF.

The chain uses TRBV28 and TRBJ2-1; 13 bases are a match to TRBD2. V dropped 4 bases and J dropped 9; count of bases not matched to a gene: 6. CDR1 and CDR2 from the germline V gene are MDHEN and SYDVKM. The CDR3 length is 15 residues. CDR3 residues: CASSSGLAGRTEQFF. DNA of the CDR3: TGTGCCAGCAGTTCGGGACTAGCGGGAAGGACTGAGCAGTTCTTC.

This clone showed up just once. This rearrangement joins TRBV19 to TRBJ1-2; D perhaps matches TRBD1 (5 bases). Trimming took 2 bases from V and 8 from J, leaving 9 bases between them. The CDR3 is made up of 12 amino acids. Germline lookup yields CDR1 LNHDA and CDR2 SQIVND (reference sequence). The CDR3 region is CASSIRGGGYTF. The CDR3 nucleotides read TGTGCCAGTAGTATAAGGGGCGGAGGCTACACCTTC.

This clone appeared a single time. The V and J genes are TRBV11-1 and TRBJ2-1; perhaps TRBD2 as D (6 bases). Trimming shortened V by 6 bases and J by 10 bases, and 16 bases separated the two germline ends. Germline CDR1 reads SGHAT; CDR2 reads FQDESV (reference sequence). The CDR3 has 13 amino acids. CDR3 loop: CASRFRGSWEQFF. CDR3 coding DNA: TGTGCCAGCAGGTTCCGGGGGTCGTGGGAGCAGTTCTTC.

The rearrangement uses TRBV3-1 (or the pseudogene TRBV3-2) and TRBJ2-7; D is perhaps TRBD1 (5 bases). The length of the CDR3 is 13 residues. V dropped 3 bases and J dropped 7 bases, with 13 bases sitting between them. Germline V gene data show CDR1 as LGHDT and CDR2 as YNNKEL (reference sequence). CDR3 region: CASSQLGVGEQYF. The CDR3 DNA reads TGTGCCAGCAGCCAGCTAGGGGTGGGGGAGCAGTACTTC.

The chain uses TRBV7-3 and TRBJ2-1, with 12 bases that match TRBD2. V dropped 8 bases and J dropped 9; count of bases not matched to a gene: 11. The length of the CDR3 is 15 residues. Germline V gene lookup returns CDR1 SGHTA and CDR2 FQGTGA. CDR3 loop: CASARLAGESAEQFF. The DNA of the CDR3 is TGTGCCAGCGCACGACTAGCGGGAGAGTCGGCTGAGCAGTTCTTC.

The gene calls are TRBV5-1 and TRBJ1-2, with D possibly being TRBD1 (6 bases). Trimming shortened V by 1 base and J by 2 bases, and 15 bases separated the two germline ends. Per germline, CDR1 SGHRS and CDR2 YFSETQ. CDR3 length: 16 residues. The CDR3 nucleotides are TGCGCCAGCAGCTTGTTACAGGGCTGGGAAAACTATGGCTACACCTTC. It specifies CASSLLQGWENYGYTF.

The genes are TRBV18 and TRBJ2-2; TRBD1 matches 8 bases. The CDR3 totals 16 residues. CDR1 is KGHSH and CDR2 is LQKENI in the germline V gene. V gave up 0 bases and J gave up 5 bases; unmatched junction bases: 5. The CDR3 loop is CASSPPGQGGTGELFF. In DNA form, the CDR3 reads TGTGCCAGCTCACCACCCGGACAGGGAGGAACCGGGGAGCTGTTTTTT.

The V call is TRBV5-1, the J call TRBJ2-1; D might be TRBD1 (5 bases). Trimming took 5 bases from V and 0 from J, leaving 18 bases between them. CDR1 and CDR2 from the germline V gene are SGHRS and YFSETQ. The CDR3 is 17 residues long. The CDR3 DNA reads TGCGCCAGCAGTTTAATGACAGTTATGAGCTCCTACAATGAGCAGTTCTTC. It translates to CASSLMTVMSSYNEQFF.

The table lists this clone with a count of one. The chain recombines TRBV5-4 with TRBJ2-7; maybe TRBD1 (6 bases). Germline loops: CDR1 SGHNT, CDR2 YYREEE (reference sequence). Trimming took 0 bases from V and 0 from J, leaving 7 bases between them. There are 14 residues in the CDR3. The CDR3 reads CASSLGQVSYEQYF. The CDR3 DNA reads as TGTGCCAGCAGCTTGGGACAGGTCTCCTACGAGCAGTACTTC.

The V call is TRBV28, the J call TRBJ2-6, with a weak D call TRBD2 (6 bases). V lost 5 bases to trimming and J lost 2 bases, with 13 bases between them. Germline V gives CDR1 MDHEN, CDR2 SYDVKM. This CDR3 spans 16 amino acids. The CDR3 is CASSPNSGAGANVLTF. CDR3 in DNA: TGTGCCAGCAGTCCTAACTCGGGGGCTGGGGCCAACGTCCTGACTTTC.

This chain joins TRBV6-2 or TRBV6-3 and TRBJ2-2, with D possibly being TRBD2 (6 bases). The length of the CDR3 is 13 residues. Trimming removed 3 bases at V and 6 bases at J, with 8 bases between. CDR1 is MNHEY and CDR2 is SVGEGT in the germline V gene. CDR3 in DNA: TGTGCCAGCAGTTATGGAGGGGCCGGGGAGCTGTTTTTT. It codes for CASSYGGAGELFF.

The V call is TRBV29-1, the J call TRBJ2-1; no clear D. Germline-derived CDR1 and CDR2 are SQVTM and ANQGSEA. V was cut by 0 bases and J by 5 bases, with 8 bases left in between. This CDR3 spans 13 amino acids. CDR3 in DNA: TGCAGCGTTGAAGAACGGCAGGACAATGAGCAGTTCTTC. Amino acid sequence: CSVEERQDNEQFF.

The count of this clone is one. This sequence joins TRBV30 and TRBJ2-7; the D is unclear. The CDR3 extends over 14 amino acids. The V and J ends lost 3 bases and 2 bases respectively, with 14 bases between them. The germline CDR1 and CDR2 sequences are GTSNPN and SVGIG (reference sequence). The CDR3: CAWRRLGRPYEQYF. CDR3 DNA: TGTGCCTGGAGGCGGCTCGGCAGACCCTACGAGCAGTACTTC.

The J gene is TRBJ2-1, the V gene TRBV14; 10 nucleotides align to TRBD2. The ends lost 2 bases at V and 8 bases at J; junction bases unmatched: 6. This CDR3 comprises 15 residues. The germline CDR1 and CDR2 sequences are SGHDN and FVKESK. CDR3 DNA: TGTGCCAGCAGCCAAAGGCTAGCGGGAGAAGATGAGCAGTTCTTC. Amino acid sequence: CASSQRLAGEDEQFF.

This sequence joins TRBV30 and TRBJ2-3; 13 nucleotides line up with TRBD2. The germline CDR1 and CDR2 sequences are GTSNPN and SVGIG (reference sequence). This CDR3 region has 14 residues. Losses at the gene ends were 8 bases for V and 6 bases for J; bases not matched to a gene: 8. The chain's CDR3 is CAQRTSGSSDTQYF. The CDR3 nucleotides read TGTGCCCAGAGGACTAGCGGGAGCTCGGATACGCAGTATTTT. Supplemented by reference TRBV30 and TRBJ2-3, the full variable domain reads SQTIHQWPATLVQPVGSPLSLECTVEGTSNPNLYWYRQAAGRGLQLLFYSVGIGQISSEVPQNLSASRPQDRQFILSSKKLLLSDSGFYLCAQRTSGSSDTQYFGPGTRLTVL.

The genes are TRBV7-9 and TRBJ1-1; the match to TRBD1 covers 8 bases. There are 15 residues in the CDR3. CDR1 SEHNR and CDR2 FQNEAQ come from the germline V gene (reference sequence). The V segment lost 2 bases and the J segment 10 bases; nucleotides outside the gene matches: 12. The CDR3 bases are TGTGCCAGCAGCTTATTTGGTACCGGGACAGGAAGAGCTTTCTTT. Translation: CASSLFGTGTGRAFF.

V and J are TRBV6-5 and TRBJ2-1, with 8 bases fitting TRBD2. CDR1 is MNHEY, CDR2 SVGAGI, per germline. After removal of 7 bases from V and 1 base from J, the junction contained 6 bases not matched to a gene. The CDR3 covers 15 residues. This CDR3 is CASTYGRGSYNEQFF. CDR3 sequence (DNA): TGTGCCAGCACCTACGGGAGGGGTTCCTACAATGAGCAGTTCTTC.

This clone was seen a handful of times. CDR3 in DNA: TGTGCCAGCAGCCCCATTCGGACAGGGCTTAACTATGGCTACACCTTC. Translating it yields CASSPIRTGLNYGYTF. V and J are TRBV14 and TRBJ1-2; 8 nucleotides align to TRBD1. V gave up 4 bases and J gave up 1 base; unmatched junction bases: 8. The germline CDR1 and CDR2 sequences are SGHDN and FVKESK. This CDR3 spans 16 amino acids. Combining the CDR3 with reference TRBV14 and TRBJ1-2 gives the whole variable domain EAGVTQFPSHSVIEKGQTVTLRCDPISGHDNLYWYRRVMGKEIKFLLHFVKESKQDESGMPNNRFLAERTGGTYSTLKVQPAELEDSGVYFCASSPIRTGLNYGYTFGSGTRLTVV.

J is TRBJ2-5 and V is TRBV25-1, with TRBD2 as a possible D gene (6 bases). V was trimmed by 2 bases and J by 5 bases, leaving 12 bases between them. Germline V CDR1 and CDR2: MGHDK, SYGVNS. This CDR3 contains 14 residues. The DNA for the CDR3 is TGTGCCAGCAGTGAACGGGGGAACAGCGAGACCCAGTACTTC. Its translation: CASSERGNSETQYF.

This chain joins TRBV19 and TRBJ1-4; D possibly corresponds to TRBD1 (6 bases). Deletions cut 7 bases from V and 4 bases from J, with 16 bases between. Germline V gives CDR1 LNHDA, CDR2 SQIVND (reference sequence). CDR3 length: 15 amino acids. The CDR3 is CASNARGRGNEKLFF. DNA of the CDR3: TGTGCCAGTAACGCCAGGGGACGCGGTAATGAAAAACTGTTTTTT.

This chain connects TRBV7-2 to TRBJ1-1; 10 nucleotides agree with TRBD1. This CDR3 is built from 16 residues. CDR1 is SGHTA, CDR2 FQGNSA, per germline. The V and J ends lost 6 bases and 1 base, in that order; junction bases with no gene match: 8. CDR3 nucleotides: TGTGCCAGCAGAAAAGGACAGGGGGTAACGAACACTGAAGCTTTCTTT. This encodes CASRKGQGVTNTEAFF.

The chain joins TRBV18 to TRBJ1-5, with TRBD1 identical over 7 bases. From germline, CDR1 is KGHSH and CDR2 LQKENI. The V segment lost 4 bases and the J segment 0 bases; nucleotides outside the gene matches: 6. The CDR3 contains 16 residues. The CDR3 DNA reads TGTGCCAGCTCACGACAGGGACAGATTAGCAATCAGCCCCAGCATTTT. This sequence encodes CASSRQGQISNQPQHF.

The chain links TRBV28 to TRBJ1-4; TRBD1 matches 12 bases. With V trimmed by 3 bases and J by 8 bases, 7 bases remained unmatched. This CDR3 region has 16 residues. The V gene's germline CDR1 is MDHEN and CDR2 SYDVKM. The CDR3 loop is CASSLGQGALREKLFF. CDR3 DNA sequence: TGTGCCAGCAGTTTGGGACAGGGGGCGTTGAGGGAAAAACTGTTTTTT.

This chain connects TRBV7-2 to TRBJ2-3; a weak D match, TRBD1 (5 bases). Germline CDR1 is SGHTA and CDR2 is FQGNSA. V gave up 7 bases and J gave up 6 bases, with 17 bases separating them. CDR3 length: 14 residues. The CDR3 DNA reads TGTGCCAGCATCAAACCATTCAACAGGGATACGCAGTATTTT. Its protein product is CASIKPFNRDTQYF.

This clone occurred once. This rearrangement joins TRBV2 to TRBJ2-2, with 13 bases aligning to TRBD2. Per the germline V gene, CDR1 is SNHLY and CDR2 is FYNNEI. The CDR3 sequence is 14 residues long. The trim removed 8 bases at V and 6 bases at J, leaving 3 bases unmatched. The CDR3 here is CASGGLAGSGELFF. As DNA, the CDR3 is TGTGCCAGCGGGGGACTAGCGGGATCCGGGGAGCTGTTTTTT.

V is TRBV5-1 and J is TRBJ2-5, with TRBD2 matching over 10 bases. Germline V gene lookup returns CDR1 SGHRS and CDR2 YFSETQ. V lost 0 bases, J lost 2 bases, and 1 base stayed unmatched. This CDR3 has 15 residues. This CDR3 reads CASSLGLAGQETQYF. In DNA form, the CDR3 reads TGCGCCAGCAGCTTGGGACTAGCGGGTCAAGAGACCCAGTACTTC.

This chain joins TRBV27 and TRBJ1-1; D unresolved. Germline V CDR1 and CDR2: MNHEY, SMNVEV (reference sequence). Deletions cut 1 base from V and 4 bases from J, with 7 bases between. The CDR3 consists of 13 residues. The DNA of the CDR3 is TGTGCCAGCAGTTTATTGGGGAGCACTGAAGCTTTCTTT. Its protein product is CASSLLGSTEAFF.

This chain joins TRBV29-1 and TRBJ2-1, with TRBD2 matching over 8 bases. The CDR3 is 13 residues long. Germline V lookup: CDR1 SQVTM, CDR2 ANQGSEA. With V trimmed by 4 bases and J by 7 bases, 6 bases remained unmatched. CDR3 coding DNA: TGCAGCGTTGTAGGCGGGAGGAGGAATGAGCAGTTCTTC. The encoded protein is CSVVGGRRNEQFF.